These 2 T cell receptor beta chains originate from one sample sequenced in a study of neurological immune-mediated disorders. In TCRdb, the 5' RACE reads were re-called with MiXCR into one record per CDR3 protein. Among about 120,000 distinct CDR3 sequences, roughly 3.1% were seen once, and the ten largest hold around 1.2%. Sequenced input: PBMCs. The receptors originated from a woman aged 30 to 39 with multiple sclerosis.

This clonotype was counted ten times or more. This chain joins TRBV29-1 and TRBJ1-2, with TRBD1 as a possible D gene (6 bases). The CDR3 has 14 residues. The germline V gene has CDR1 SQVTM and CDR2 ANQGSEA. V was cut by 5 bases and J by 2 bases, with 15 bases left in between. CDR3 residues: CSVREGGANYGYTF. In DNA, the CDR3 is TGCAGCGTTCGAGAAGGGGGGGCCAACTATGGCTACACCTTC.

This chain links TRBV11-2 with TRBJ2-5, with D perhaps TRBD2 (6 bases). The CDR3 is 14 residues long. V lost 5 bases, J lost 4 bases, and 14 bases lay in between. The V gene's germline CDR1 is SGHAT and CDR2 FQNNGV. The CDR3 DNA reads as TGTGCCAGCAGCCAGGCGGGCGGGGTAGAGACCCAGTACTTC. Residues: CASSQAGGVETQYF.